The rows below give T cell receptor beta chains drawn from one sample of a study of T cells in Graves' hyperthyroidism and ophthalmopathy. In TCRdb, the multiplex PCR reads were re-called with MiXCR into one record per CDR3 protein. The sample records around 420,000 distinct CDR3 sequences, approximately 15% being singletons. Material: blood. These receptor sequences come from a woman aged 18-29 years with Graves' hyperthyroidism. Each CDR3 is given with its conserved first and last residue. A D gene is named only where the DNA matches it firmly. Expanded clones get a size class; other rows say once, few or many, or leave the size out.

V,size,J,D,DNA,CDR3
TRBV6-1,NA,TRBJ2-2,NA,TGTGCCAGCAAAATCTTCACTTCGAACACCGGGGAGCTGTTTTTT,CASKIFTSNTGELFF
TRBV9,NA,TRBJ1-1,TRBD1,TGTGCCAGCAGCGTAGCGGGACAGGCCCTGATTCAATTCTTT,CASSVAGQALIQFF
TRBV6-2/TRBV6-3,NA,TRBJ1-5,NA,TGTGCCAGCAGACCCATTGGCAATCAGCCCCAGCATTTT,CASRPIGNQPQHF
TRBV20-1,many,TRBJ2-5,NA,TGCAGTGCTAGATCCCAAACGCACCAAACGGACGGCTGGATGGAAGAGACCCAGTACTTC,CSARSQTHQTDGWMEETQYF
TRBV7-3,many,TRBJ2-5,NA,TGTGCCAGCAGCCCAGGGGTCCGGGAGACCCAGTACTTC,CASSPGVRETQYF
TRBV11-2,many,TRBJ2-7,TRBD2,TGTGCCAGCAGCCTAGCCCCCGGGACTACCTACGAGCAGTACTTC,CASSLAPGTTYEQYF
TRBV14,NA,TRBJ2-3,TRBD2,TGTGCCAGCAGCCAAGAGTTGTACGGGAGGGTGAGAGATACGCAGTATTTT,CASSQELYGRVRDTQYF
TRBV5-1,NA,TRBJ1-2,TRBD1,TGCGCCAGCAGCTTGGGACAGGGGGGCGGTGGCTACACCTTC,CASSLGQGGGGYTF
TRBV7-8,many,TRBJ2-7,NA,TGTGCCAGCAGCCCCCGAGGGCCCTACATCCAAGAGCAGTACTTC,CASSPRGPYIQEQYF
TRBV3-1,many,TRBJ2-5,NA,TGTGCCAGCAGCCAAGTGGAGACAAAGACCCAGTACTTC,CASSQVETKTQYF
TRBV2,many,TRBJ1-1,NA,TGTGCCAGCAGTTCGGACGGCAAGAACACTGAAGCTTTCTTT,CASSSDGKNTEAFF
TRBV2,NA,TRBJ1-1,NA,TGTGCCAGCAGGGGGGTCGGATTTGAAGCTTTCTTT,CASRGVGFEAFF
TRBV3-1,many,TRBJ2-2,NA,TGTGCCAGCAGCCAAGTAAAGCGGACCGGGGAGCTGTTTTTT,CASSQVKRTGELFF
TRBV7-3,few,TRBJ2-1,NA,TGTGCCGGGTCTAAGGGCCCCTACAATGAGCAGTTCTTC,CAGSKGPYNEQFF
TRBV2,few,TRBJ1-5,TRBD1,TGTGCCAGCAGGCTAGGACAGGGGATGGATAGCAATCAGCCCCAGCATTTT,CASRLGQGMDSNQPQHF
TRBV5-1,NA,TRBJ1-2,NA,TGCGCCAGCAGCCCCCTGGAGGGGCTCTATGGCTACACCTTC,CASSPLEGLYGYTF
TRBV28,many,TRBJ2-3,NA,TGTGCCAGCAGTTTAGGGGACTCTCCAGATACGCAGTATTTT,CASSLGDSPDTQYF